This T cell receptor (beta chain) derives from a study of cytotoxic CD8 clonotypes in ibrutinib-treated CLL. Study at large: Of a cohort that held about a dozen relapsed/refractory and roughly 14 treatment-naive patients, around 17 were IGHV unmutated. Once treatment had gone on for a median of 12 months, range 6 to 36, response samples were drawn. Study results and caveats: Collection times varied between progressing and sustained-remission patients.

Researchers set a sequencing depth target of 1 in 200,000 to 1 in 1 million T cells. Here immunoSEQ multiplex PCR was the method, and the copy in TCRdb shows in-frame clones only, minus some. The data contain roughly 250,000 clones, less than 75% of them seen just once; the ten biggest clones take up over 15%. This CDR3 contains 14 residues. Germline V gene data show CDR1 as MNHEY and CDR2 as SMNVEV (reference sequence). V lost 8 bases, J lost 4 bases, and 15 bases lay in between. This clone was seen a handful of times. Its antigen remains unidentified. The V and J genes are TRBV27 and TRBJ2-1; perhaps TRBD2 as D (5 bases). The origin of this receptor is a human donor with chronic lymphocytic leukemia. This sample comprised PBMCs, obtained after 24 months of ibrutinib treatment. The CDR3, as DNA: TGTGCCAGCTCCCTCGGGGAGATGTACAATGAGCAGTTCTTC. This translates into CASSLGEMYNEQFF.